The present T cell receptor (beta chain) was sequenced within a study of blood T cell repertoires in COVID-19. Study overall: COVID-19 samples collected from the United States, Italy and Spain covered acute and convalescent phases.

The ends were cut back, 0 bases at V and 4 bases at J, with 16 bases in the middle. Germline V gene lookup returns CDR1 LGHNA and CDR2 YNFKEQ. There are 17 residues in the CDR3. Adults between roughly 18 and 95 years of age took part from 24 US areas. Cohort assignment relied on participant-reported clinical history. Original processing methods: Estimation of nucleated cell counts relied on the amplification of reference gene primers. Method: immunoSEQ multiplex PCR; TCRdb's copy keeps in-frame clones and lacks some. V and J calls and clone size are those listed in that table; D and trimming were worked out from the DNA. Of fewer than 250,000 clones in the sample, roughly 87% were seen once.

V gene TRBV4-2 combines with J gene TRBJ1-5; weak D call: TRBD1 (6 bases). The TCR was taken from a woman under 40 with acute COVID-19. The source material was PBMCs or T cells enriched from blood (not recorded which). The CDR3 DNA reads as TGTGCCAGCAGCCAAGATGGGGGGGCGGCCCGTAATCAGCCCCAGCATTTT. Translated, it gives CASSQDGGAARNQPQHF.